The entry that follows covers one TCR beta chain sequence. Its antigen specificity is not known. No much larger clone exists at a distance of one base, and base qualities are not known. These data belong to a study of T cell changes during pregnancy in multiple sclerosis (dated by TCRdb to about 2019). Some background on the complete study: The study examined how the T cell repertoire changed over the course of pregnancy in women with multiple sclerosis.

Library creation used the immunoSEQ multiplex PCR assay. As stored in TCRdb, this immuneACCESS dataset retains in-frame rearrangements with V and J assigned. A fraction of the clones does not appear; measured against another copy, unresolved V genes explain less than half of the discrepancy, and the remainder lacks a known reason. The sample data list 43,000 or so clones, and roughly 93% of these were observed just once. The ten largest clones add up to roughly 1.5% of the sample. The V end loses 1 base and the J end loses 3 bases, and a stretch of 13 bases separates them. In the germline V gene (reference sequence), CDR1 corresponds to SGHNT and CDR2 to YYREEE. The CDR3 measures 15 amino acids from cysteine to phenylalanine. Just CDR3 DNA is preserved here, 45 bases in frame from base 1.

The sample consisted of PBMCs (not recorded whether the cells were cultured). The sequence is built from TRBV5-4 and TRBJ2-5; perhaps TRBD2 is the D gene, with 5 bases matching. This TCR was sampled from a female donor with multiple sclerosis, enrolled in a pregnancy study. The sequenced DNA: TGTGCCAGCAGCTTGTTGATCGGGCGGGAAGAGACCCAGTACTTC. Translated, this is CASSLLIGREETQYF.